This entry concerns a single T cell receptor beta chain. This record belongs to a study of control samples from healthy donors and cancer patients. Losses at the gene ends were 5 bases for V and 11 bases for J; bases not matched to a gene: 15. The CDR3 runs to 15 residues. CDR1 is SGHVS and CDR2 is FQNEAQ in the germline V gene. Sequenced by immunoSEQ multiplex PCR; TCRdb stores in-frame clones only, minus some. The sample has about 160,000 clones, 80% to 95% seen once. This TCR was sampled from a woman aged 25 to 39 in good health. The chain carries TRBV7-8 and TRBJ1-1, with 9 bases matching TRBD1. Sequenced material: blood. This CDR3 reads CASSILPGQGLRAFF. CDR3 coding DNA: TGTGCCAGCAGCATCCTTCCGGGACAGGGCCTGAGGGCTTTCTTT. The variable domain in full, with the rest retrieved from reference TRBV7-8 and TRBJ1-1, is GAGVSQSPRYKVAKRGQDVALRCDPISGHVSLFWYQQALGQGPEFLTYFQNEAQLDKSGLPSDRFFAERPEGSVSTLKIQRTQQEDSAVYLCASSILPGQGLRAFFGQGTRLTVV.